This T cell receptor (beta chain) was obtained from a study of regulatory T cells in long-lasting Graves disease. In this sample, this clonotype turned up many times. What it binds is not known. Time point defined: persistent/refractory GD, antithyroid drugs over 5 years with positive TRAb. TCR sequences were obtained from RNA taken from PBMCs. Patients came from an endocrinology department in Xi'an, China. A roughly 8.3-milliliter sample of peripheral blood was drawn into EDTA tubes. Study results and caveats: Graves' patients with persistent disease showed TCR diversity lower than patients newly diagnosed.

Arm-PCR of CDR3 regions with iRepertoire HTBI primers generated TCR beta libraries. MiXCR was run by TCRdb on the multiplex PCR reads, yielding one entry per CDR3 protein. The sample comprises 500,000 to 700,000 distinct CDR3 sequences, about 32% of which are singletons, and 42% rests with the top ten. The V gene lost 2 bases and the J gene lost 8 bases, with 9 bases spanning the gap. The germline gives CDR1 SNHLY, CDR2 FYNNEI. The CDR3 has 13 residues. This clonotype originated in a female donor with Graves disease. The rearrangement uses TRBV2 and TRBJ1-4; D remains unclear. The sample in question was peripheral blood mononuclear cells (PBMCs), obtained when the disease was refractory, from a patient treated with antithyroid drugs. Here the CDR3 DNA reads TGTGCCAGCAGTGAAATGAGACGAGAAAAACTGTTTTTT. It translates to CASSEMRREKLFF.